These 6 T cell receptor beta chains came from one sample sequenced in a study of T cells in Graves' hyperthyroidism and ophthalmopathy. What was amplified from RNA transcripts were TCR beta CDR3 regions. In the first-round RT-PCR of the TCR CDR3, the HTBI primer set was used. TCRdb reprocessed the multiplex PCR reads via MiXCR and lists one record per CDR3 protein. The sample consists of more than 150,000 distinct CDR3 sequences, about a sixth of them appearing once. Sequenced: blood. The receptors were sampled from a woman aged 45-59 years with Graves' hyperthyroidism.

A remark on this clonotype: A read error is possible here, since a much larger clone lies one base away. CDR3 protein: CATSPLDSINTEAFF. CDR3 bases: TGTGCCACCTCACCCTTGGACAGTATCAACACTGAAGCTTTCTTT. The chain combines TRBV18 with TRBJ1-1, with D possibly being TRBD1 (6 bases). The CDR3 is 15 amino acids. Germline CDR1 and CDR2: KGHSH and LQKENI.

In this sample, this clonotype turned up many times. The chain links TRBV5-8 to TRBJ1-1; no clear D. Trimming pared 3 bases from V and 7 bases from J, leaving 7 bases between. The CDR3 is 11 residues long. Germline V lookup: CDR1 SGHTS, CDR2 YDEGEE. The CDR3 nucleotides read TGTGCCAGCAGCTCCCGGCTTGAAGCTTTCTTT. This codes for CASSSRLEAFF.

Comments on this clonotype: This could be a read error, since a much larger clone is one nucleotide away. The rearrangement uses TRBV7-2 and TRBJ1-6, with D unclear. The V end lost 2 bases, the J end lost 12 bases, and 14 bases lay between the germline ends. This CDR3 has 14 amino acids. CDR1 is SGHTA, CDR2 FQGNSA, per germline. The CDR3 here is CASSLLSIWEPLHF. The CDR3 DNA reads TGTGCCAGCAGCTTATTGTCGATTTGGGAACCCCTCCACTTT.

This clonotype was seen many times. Sequence at one end of the junction differs from germline and may be a read error. This chain joins TRBV2 and TRBJ2-2; a weak D match, TRBD2 (5 bases). This CDR3 is 16 amino acids long. CDR1 is SNHLY and CDR2 is FYNNEI in the germline V gene. CDR3 protein: CASSPRTPRNTGKLFF. CDR3 DNA sequence: TGTGCCAGCAGCCCCAGGACCCCGAGGAACACCGGGAAGCTGTTTTTT.

The chain carries TRBV27 and TRBJ1-4; 12 bases line up with TRBD1. This CDR3 is 19 amino acids long. Germline lookup yields CDR1 MNHEY and CDR2 SMNVEV (reference sequence). The ends lost 6 bases at V and 2 bases at J; junction bases unmatched: 13. Here the CDR3 reads CASSSFPPGQGATNEKLFF. CDR3 bases: TGTGCCAGCAGCTCCTTTCCCCCGGGACAGGGGGCGACTAATGAAAAACTGTTTTTT.

This clonotype was found many times. The chain combines TRBV12-3 or TRBV12-4 with TRBJ2-3; TRBD1 agrees at 9 bases. This CDR3 has 16 residues. V shed 4 bases and J 7 bases; nucleotides not matched to a gene: 12. The CDR3 bases are TGTGCCAGCAGTTCCCCATGGGACAGGGTCCCCCATACGCAGTATTTT. This translates into CASSSPWDRVPHTQYF.